Sequencing of this T cell receptor beta chain was carried out in a study of T cell responses to AZD1222 COVID-19 vaccine. The method was immunoSEQ multiplex PCR; TCRdb's version includes in-frame clones alone and lacks a portion of them. Here the sample spans over 110,000 clones, 80% to 90% being singletons. General observations from the study: Most donors were white British and more were female, and clonal diversity was possibly underestimated. The CD4 TCRs associated with vaccination extended across spike and predominated at 160-218 and 743-854. Spike-specific TCR breadth and depth grew following two AZD1222 doses.

This clone showed up just a few times. Its specificity is not known. Sequenced material: peripheral blood, taken on day 0 of AZD1222 vaccination. This TCR derives from an adult in good health.

In DNA, the CDR3 is TGTGCCAGCTCACCAAGGGACGGGGCCAACGTCCTGACTTTC. It codes for CASSPRDGANVLTF. The chain combines TRBV18 with TRBJ2-6, with D perhaps TRBD1 or TRBD2 (5 bases each). V lost 2 bases, J lost 4 bases, and 6 bases lay in between. There are 14 residues in the CDR3. Germline V gene lookup returns CDR1 KGHSH and CDR2 LQKENI. The entire variable domain, with the rest obtained from reference TRBV18 and TRBJ2-6, is as follows: NAGVMQNPRHLVRRRGQEARLRCSPMKGHSHVYWYRQLPEEGLKFMVYLQKENIIDESGMPKERFSAEFPKEGPSILRIQQVVRGDSAAYFCASSPRDGANVLTFGAGSRLTVL.